A selection of T cell receptor beta chains follows, all from one sample in a study of T-cell reconstitution after alpha-beta-depleted transplantation in children. One entry per CDR3 protein results from TCRdb running MiXCR on the PCR reads. Seen here are hundreds of thousands of distinct CDR3 sequences, around 13% observed once, and the top ten hold around 6.1%. The specimen comprised PBMCs from the stem cell graft donor, sampled from the stem cell graft. These TCRs come from a human donor who donated a stem cell graft to a child with combined immunodeficiency. Both conserved end residues are part of each CDR3. The D gene is left open where the match is weak. The size of a clone is reported for some rows only, either as once, few or many, or as a class for expanded clones.

j_call: TRBJ2-7
v_call: TRBV4-3
clone_size: few
d_call: TRBD1
cdr3_aa: CASSGGPGQVTYEQYF
cdr3_nt: TGCGCCAGCAGCGGCGGGCCGGGACAGGTCACCTACGAGCAGTACTTC

j_call: TRBJ2-5
v_call: TRBV5-6
clone_size: NA
d_call: NA
cdr3_aa: CASSPTAMPSETQYF
cdr3_nt: TGTGCCAGCAGCCCGACAGCTATGCCGAGCGAGACCCAGTACTTC

j_call: TRBJ2-7
v_call: TRBV27
clone_size: many
d_call: NA
cdr3_aa: CASSPLGSYEQYF
cdr3_nt: TGTGCCAGCAGTCCCCTCGGGAGCTACGAGCAGTACTTC

j_call: TRBJ2-1
v_call: TRBV27
clone_size: NA
d_call: NA
cdr3_aa: CASRYQGEANEQFF
cdr3_nt: TGTGCCAGCAGATACCAAGGGGAGGCTAATGAGCAGTTCTTC

j_call: TRBJ2-3
v_call: TRBV7-9
clone_size: few
d_call: TRBD1
cdr3_aa: CASSLGQGDVSDTQYF
cdr3_nt: TGTGCCAGCAGCTTAGGGCAGGGGGACGTGTCAGATACGCAGTATTTT

j_call: TRBJ1-2
v_call: TRBV12-3/TRBV12-4
clone_size: NA
d_call: NA
cdr3_aa: CASSLADGMGYGYTF
cdr3_nt: TGTGCCAGCAGTTTAGCGGACGGGATGGGCTATGGCTACACCTTC

j_call: TRBJ1-1
v_call: TRBV20-1
clone_size: many
d_call: NA
cdr3_aa: CSALRPTVMNTEAFF
cdr3_nt: TGCAGTGCCCTCCGACCGACCGTCATGAACACTGAAGCTTTCTTT

j_call: TRBJ1-1
v_call: TRBV12-3/TRBV12-4
clone_size: many
d_call: TRBD1
cdr3_aa: CASRDRGEAFF
cdr3_nt: TGTGCCAGCAGGGACAGGGGTGAAGCTTTCTTT

j_call: TRBJ2-1
v_call: TRBV12-3/TRBV12-4
clone_size: many
d_call: TRBD2
cdr3_aa: CASSPSGRTYNEQFF
cdr3_nt: TGTGCCAGCAGTCCCAGCGGGAGGACCTACAATGAGCAGTTCTTC

j_call: TRBJ1-2
v_call: TRBV15
clone_size: few
d_call: NA
cdr3_aa: CATSRDRGRGPNYGYTF
cdr3_nt: TGTGCCACCAGCAGAGATCGAGGTCGGGGGCCCAACTATGGCTACACCTTC

j_call: TRBJ2-1
v_call: TRBV27
clone_size: few
d_call: NA
cdr3_aa: CASSRDANNEQFF
cdr3_nt: TGTGCCAGCAGTAGGGACGCCAACAATGAGCAGTTCTTC

j_call: TRBJ1-1
v_call: TRBV7-3
clone_size: once
d_call: TRBD1
cdr3_aa: CASSPRGGLTEAFF
cdr3_nt: TGTGCCAGCAGCCCTCGAGGGGGCCTCACTGAAGCTTTCTTT

j_call: TRBJ2-3
v_call: TRBV6-4
clone_size: few
d_call: TRBD2
cdr3_aa: CASSPRFRVGLVIAGSPSTDTQYF
cdr3_nt: TGTGCCAGCAGTCCTCGTTTCAGGGTCGGGTTGGTAATAGCGGGATCTCCTAGCACAGATACGCAGTATTTT

j_call: TRBJ2-3
v_call: TRBV7-9
clone_size: NA
d_call: TRBD2
cdr3_aa: CASSSRTSGGPLLF
cdr3_nt: TGTGCCAGCAGCTCGAGGACTAGCGGGGGGCCCCTACTCTTT

j_call: TRBJ2-5
v_call: TRBV7-9
clone_size: NA
d_call: NA
cdr3_aa: CASSPPRNVETQYF
cdr3_nt: TGTGCCAGCAGCCCACCGCGGAATGTGGAGACCCAGTACTTC

j_call: TRBJ1-2
v_call: TRBV12-3/TRBV12-4
clone_size: few
d_call: TRBD1
cdr3_aa: CASRPGTVIGGYTF
cdr3_nt: TGTGCCAGCAGACCCGGGACAGTCATTGGTGGCTACACCTTC

j_call: TRBJ2-7
v_call: TRBV7-9
clone_size: NA
d_call: NA
cdr3_aa: CASSSPYDGRSYEQYF
cdr3_nt: TGTGCCAGCAGCTCCCCTTATGACGGGCGCTCCTACGAGCAGTACTTC

j_call: TRBJ1-6
v_call: TRBV20-1
clone_size: few
d_call: TRBD1
cdr3_aa: CSARARDRYLNSPLHF
cdr3_nt: TGCAGTGCTAGAGCCCGGGACAGATACCTCAATTCACCCCTCCACTTT

j_call: TRBJ2-5
v_call: TRBV20-1
clone_size: few
d_call: TRBD1
cdr3_aa: CSGTRDREGETQYF
cdr3_nt: TGCAGCGGGACAAGGGACAGGGAGGGAGAGACCCAGTACTTC

j_call: TRBJ1-1
v_call: TRBV6-5
clone_size: NA
d_call: NA
cdr3_aa: CASTEPGSREAFF
cdr3_nt: TGTGCCAGCACCGAACCGGGGAGCAGGGAAGCTTTCTTT

j_call: TRBJ2-5
v_call: TRBV5-1
clone_size: NA
d_call: NA
cdr3_aa: CASSLVAVPQETQYF
cdr3_nt: TGCGCCAGCAGCTTGGTGGCAGTACCCCAAGAGACCCAGTACTTC

j_call: TRBJ2-1
v_call: TRBV20-1
clone_size: NA
d_call: NA
cdr3_aa: CSASNTYNEQFF
cdr3_nt: TGCAGTGCTAGCAACACCTACAATGAGCAGTTCTTC

j_call: TRBJ2-2
v_call: TRBV5-6
clone_size: few
d_call: NA
cdr3_aa: CASRSGHLNTGELFF
cdr3_nt: TGTGCCAGCAGATCGGGACATTTGAACACCGGGGAGCTGTTTTTT

j_call: TRBJ2-1
v_call: TRBV9
clone_size: few
d_call: TRBD2
cdr3_aa: CASSVVGTSGEQFF
cdr3_nt: TGTGCCAGCAGCGTAGTAGGGACTAGTGGTGAGCAGTTCTTC

j_call: TRBJ2-1
v_call: TRBV5-1
clone_size: NA
d_call: NA
cdr3_aa: CASREQGNNEQFF
cdr3_nt: TGCGCCAGCCGAGAACAGGGAAACAATGAGCAGTTCTTC

j_call: TRBJ2-7
v_call: TRBV30
clone_size: NA
d_call: NA
cdr3_aa: CAWSTGQTYEQYF
cdr3_nt: TGTGCCTGGTCGACAGGCCAGACCTACGAGCAGTACTTC

j_call: TRBJ2-7
v_call: TRBV12-3/TRBV12-4
clone_size: few
d_call: TRBD2
cdr3_aa: CASSFLQRGYYEQYF
cdr3_nt: TGTGCCAGCAGTTTCCTTCAGCGGGGATACTACGAGCAGTACTTC

j_call: TRBJ2-3
v_call: TRBV4-3
clone_size: NA
d_call: NA
cdr3_aa: CASSQNRALRADTQYF
cdr3_nt: TGCGCCAGCAGCCAGAACCGGGCCCTGAGGGCAGATACGCAGTATTTT

j_call: TRBJ2-1
v_call: TRBV27
clone_size: NA
d_call: TRBD1
cdr3_aa: CASWTSRTGGYNEQFF
cdr3_nt: TGTGCCAGCTGGACCTCAAGGACAGGGGGCTACAATGAGCAGTTCTTC

j_call: TRBJ2-3
v_call: TRBV12-3/TRBV12-4
clone_size: many
d_call: NA
cdr3_aa: CASRKGGATSTDTQYF
cdr3_nt: TGTGCCAGCAGGAAGGGGGGGGCCACTAGCACAGATACGCAGTATTTT

j_call: TRBJ2-7
v_call: TRBV4-3
clone_size: NA
d_call: NA
cdr3_aa: CASSAAPGYEQYF
cdr3_nt: TGCGCCAGCAGCGCCGCCCCGGGATACGAGCAGTACTTC

j_call: TRBJ2-5
v_call: TRBV20-1
clone_size: many
d_call: TRBD1
cdr3_aa: CSATQNDRAEETQYF
cdr3_nt: TGCAGTGCTACCCAGAACGACAGGGCCGAAGAGACCCAGTACTTC

j_call: TRBJ2-1
v_call: TRBV6-2/TRBV6-3
clone_size: many
d_call: TRBD1
cdr3_aa: CASSWTGNEQFF
cdr3_nt: TGTGCCAGCAGCTGGACAGGCAATGAGCAGTTCTTC

j_call: TRBJ1-1
v_call: TRBV12-3/TRBV12-4
clone_size: few
d_call: NA
cdr3_aa: CASRRRTGGEAFF
cdr3_nt: TGTGCCAGCAGGCGTCGAACTGGGGGTGAAGCTTTCTTT

j_call: TRBJ2-7
v_call: TRBV20-1
clone_size: many
d_call: TRBD2
cdr3_aa: CSAETYLAGGPYEQYF
cdr3_nt: TGCAGTGCAGAAACTTATCTAGCGGGAGGTCCCTACGAGCAGTACTTC

j_call: TRBJ2-6
v_call: TRBV6-5
clone_size: many
d_call: TRBD2
cdr3_aa: CASSTTGGRKPGANVLTF
cdr3_nt: TGTGCCAGCAGTACGACGGGAGGGAGGAAGCCTGGGGCCAACGTCCTGACTTTC

j_call: TRBJ1-1
v_call: TRBV20-1
clone_size: few
d_call: NA
cdr3_aa: CSAFVRGNTEAFF
cdr3_nt: TGCAGTGCTTTCGTAAGAGGCAACACTGAAGCTTTCTTT

j_call: TRBJ2-7
v_call: TRBV20-1
clone_size: NA
d_call: TRBD2
cdr3_aa: CSARDQAGAAEQYF
cdr3_nt: TGCAGTGCTAGAGATCAAGCGGGAGCTGCCGAGCAGTACTTC

j_call: TRBJ2-2
v_call: TRBV5-1
clone_size: few
d_call: TRBD1
cdr3_aa: CASSLVGGQGITGELFF
cdr3_nt: TGCGCCAGCAGCTTGGTTGGCGGACAGGGGATCACCGGGGAGCTGTTTTTT

j_call: TRBJ2-7
v_call: TRBV21-1
clone_size: NA
d_call: NA
cdr3_aa: CASSKSWGRERYEQYF
cdr3_nt: TGTGCCAGCAGCAAATCGTGGGGCAGGGAGCGCTACGAGCAGTACTTC

j_call: TRBJ2-1
v_call: TRBV5-1
clone_size: few
d_call: NA
cdr3_aa: CASSLQGGALGNEQFF
cdr3_nt: TGCGCCAGCAGCTTGCAAGGGGGGGCCCTTGGGAATGAGCAGTTCTTC

j_call: TRBJ2-1
v_call: TRBV11-2
clone_size: NA
d_call: NA
cdr3_aa: CASSLTLLGKPSSYNEQFF
cdr3_nt: TGTGCCAGCAGCTTAACTCTTCTGGGCAAACCTAGCTCCTACAATGAGCAGTTCTTC

j_call: TRBJ2-2
v_call: TRBV11-2
clone_size: NA
d_call: NA
cdr3_aa: CASSLGLAVTGELFF
cdr3_nt: TGTGCCAGCAGCCTAGGGCTAGCTGTCACCGGGGAGCTGTTTTTT

j_call: TRBJ1-4
v_call: TRBV6-5
clone_size: many
d_call: NA
cdr3_aa: CASSYGVETNEKLFF
cdr3_nt: TGTGCCAGCAGTTACGGCGTGGAAACTAATGAAAAACTGTTTTTT

j_call: TRBJ2-6
v_call: TRBV10-3
clone_size: many
d_call: NA
cdr3_aa: CAIREGTGANVLTF
cdr3_nt: TGTGCCATCAGGGAAGGTACCGGGGCCAACGTCCTGACTTTC

j_call: TRBJ2-5
v_call: TRBV28
clone_size: few
d_call: NA
cdr3_aa: CASSLQGMETQYF
cdr3_nt: TGTGCCAGCAGTTTGCAGGGAATGGAGACCCAGTACTTC

j_call: TRBJ2-3
v_call: TRBV4-3
clone_size: many
d_call: NA
cdr3_aa: CASSQDPEDTQYF
cdr3_nt: TGCGCCAGCAGCCAAGATCCGGAGGATACGCAGTATTTT

j_call: TRBJ1-1
v_call: TRBV29-1
clone_size: few
d_call: TRBD1
cdr3_aa: CSVEAGQGALTEAFF
cdr3_nt: TGCAGCGTTGAAGCAGGACAGGGGGCCTTGACTGAAGCTTTCTTT

j_call: TRBJ2-3
v_call: TRBV21-1
clone_size: many
d_call: NA
cdr3_aa: CASSKASGTDTQYF
cdr3_nt: TGTGCCAGCAGCAAAGCTAGCGGGACAGATACGCAGTATTTT

j_call: TRBJ2-2
v_call: TRBV10-3
clone_size: NA
d_call: TRBD2
cdr3_aa: CAISELLAGEVGELFF
cdr3_nt: TGTGCCATCAGTGAGTTACTAGCGGGAGAAGTCGGGGAGCTGTTTTTT

j_call: TRBJ2-7
v_call: TRBV12-3/TRBV12-4
clone_size: many
d_call: NA
cdr3_aa: CASSPAGTPYEQYF
cdr3_nt: TGTGCCAGCAGTCCCGCCGGGACACCCTACGAGCAGTACTTC

j_call: TRBJ2-2
v_call: TRBV6-5
clone_size: few
d_call: TRBD1
cdr3_aa: CASSFTGAAGELFF
cdr3_nt: TGTGCCAGCAGTTTCACAGGGGCCGCCGGGGAGCTGTTTTTT